One sample yielded the 13 T cell receptor beta chains listed below, sequenced in a study of blood T cell repertoires in COVID-19. TCRdb's table, derived via immunoSEQ multiplex PCR, lists solely in-frame clones and lacks some. The sample has approximately 150,000 clones; around 81% are singletons. The sample comprised peripheral blood. The receptors were gathered from a man between 60 and 75 years old with active or convalescent COVID-19.

The rearrangement joins TRBV6-1 to TRBJ2-7, with TRBD1 matching 8 bases. Germline values: CDR1 MNHNS, CDR2 SASEGT. V trimming: 2 bases; J trimming: 3 bases; junction bases outside the gene matches: 3. The length of the CDR3 is 14 residues. CDR3 in amino acids: CASSETGGFYEQYF. CDR3 in DNA: TGTGCCAGCAGTGAAACAGGGGGGTTCTACGAGCAGTACTTC.

The V gene is TRBV19, the J gene TRBJ1-5; TRBD1 might be the D (5 bases). Between the trimmed V and J ends, which lost 2 bases and 3 bases, there was a span of 8 bases. This CDR3 is built from 14 residues. Germline CDR1 LNHDA, CDR2 SQIVND (reference sequence). CDR3 coding DNA: TGTGCCAGTAGTATACAGGGTTCCAATCAGCCCCAGCATTTT. Its protein product is CASSIQGSNQPQHF.

The V gene is TRBV5-1, the J gene TRBJ2-5; maybe TRBD2 (6 bases). Per germline, CDR1 SGHRS and CDR2 YFSETQ. Trimming removed 1 base from V and 5 bases from J, with 12 bases in between. The CDR3 covers 14 residues. The CDR3 spells CASSLLAGQETQYF. CDR3 nucleotides: TGCGCCAGCAGCTTGCTCGCGGGGCAGGAGACCCAGTACTTC.

This chain joins TRBV5-4 and TRBJ2-5; D may be TRBD1 (5 bases). V was clipped by 4 bases and J by 4 bases, with 14 bases between them. The CDR3 extends over 14 amino acids. From germline, CDR1 is SGHNT and CDR2 YYREEE (reference sequence). CDR3 sequence reads: CASSPTVKRETQYF. For the CDR3, the DNA is TGTGCCAGCAGCCCGACAGTTAAGAGAGAGACCCAGTACTTC.

The chain links TRBV10-3 to TRBJ2-7, with 7 bases aligning to TRBD1. The V gene's germline CDR1 is ENHRY and CDR2 SYGVKD. CDR3 size: 15 residues. With 7 bases clipped from V and 0 bases from J, the junction kept 9 bases outside the gene matches. Here the CDR3 reads CAITNGQALSYEQYF. The CDR3 coding sequence is TGTGCCATCACTAACGGACAGGCTCTCTCCTACGAGCAGTACTTC.

This chain connects TRBV2 to TRBJ2-3, with a possible D match to TRBD2 (6 bases). Germline-derived CDR1 and CDR2 are SNHLY and FYNNEI. CDR3 length: 14 residues. Trimming left V 6 bases short and J 0 bases short, with 10 bases between. DNA for the CDR3: TGTGCCAGCAGCACCGGGACTAGCACAGATACGCAGTATTTT. It specifies CASSTGTSTDTQYF.

The chain uses TRBV28 and TRBJ1-1; D perhaps matches TRBD1 (6 bases). The V end was cut by 6 bases, the J end by 1 base, with 9 bases between. The germline V gene encodes CDR1 MDHEN and CDR2 SYDVKM. The CDR3 totals 13 residues. The CDR3 sequence: CASRRTANTEAFF. The DNA of the CDR3 is TGTGCCAGCAGAAGGACAGCGAACACTGAAGCTTTCTTT.

This chain links TRBV6-2 or TRBV6-3 with TRBJ2-7, with 8 bases lining up with TRBD2. CDR1 is MNHEY, CDR2 SVGEGT, per germline. The trim removed 5 bases at V and 2 bases at J, leaving 5 bases unmatched. The CDR3 spans 14 residues. The CDR3 region is CASSQAGEAYEQYF. In DNA form, the CDR3 reads TGTGCCAGCAGTCAAGCGGGAGAGGCCTACGAGCAGTACTTC.

This clone occurred once. V usage is TRBV13 and J usage is TRBJ2-5, with D possibly being TRBD2 (6 bases). V lost 5 bases and J 4 bases, leaving 8 bases between the germline ends. Germline V gene data show CDR1 as PRHDT and CDR2 as FYEKMQ (reference sequence). CDR3 length: 12 residues. For the CDR3, the DNA is TGTGCCAGCAGCCGGGGGAGAGAGACCCAGTACTTC. Translated: CASSRGRETQYF.

The DNA of the CDR3 is TGTGCCAGCTCACGAGACACCACCAGAACCTCTGGAAACACCATATATTTT. Translation gives CASSRDTTRTSGNTIYF. The V and J genes are TRBV18 and TRBJ1-3, with no clear D. Trimming stripped 4 bases from V and 0 bases from J, with 16 bases between. The germline V gene has CDR1 KGHSH and CDR2 LQKENI. The CDR3 contains 17 residues.

About this clone: A much larger clone differs from this one at a single base, so this may be a read error. This chain connects TRBV2 to TRBJ1-1; TRBD1 agrees at 7 bases. Germline values: CDR1 SNHLY, CDR2 FYNNEI. This CDR3 has 13 amino acids. V shed 7 bases and J 5 bases; nucleotides not matched to a gene: 7. The CDR3 reads CASTQGQRTEAFF. The CDR3 nucleotides read TGTGCCAGCACCCAGGGACAGAGGACTGAAGCTTTCTTT.

This clone has only a few counts. The CDR3 protein is CASILSSGNQPQHF. The CDR3 DNA follows: TGTGCCAGCATCCTATCGTCCGGGAATCAGCCCCAGCATTTT. V usage is TRBV28 and J usage is TRBJ1-5; D gene uncertain. The CDR3 is 14 amino acids. The V and J ends lost 7 bases and 4 bases respectively, with 14 bases between them. Germline CDR1 MDHEN, CDR2 SYDVKM.

CDR3 loop: CASSRNNRDGVAEAFF. The CDR3 DNA is TGTGCCAGTAGTAGGAACAACAGGGACGGCGTCGCTGAAGCTTTCTTT. The gene calls are TRBV19 and TRBJ1-1; D possibly corresponds to TRBD1 (6 bases). The germline V gene has CDR1 LNHDA and CDR2 SQIVND (reference sequence). The CDR3 runs 16 residues. Trimming left V 4 bases short and J 6 bases short, with 21 bases between.